This TCR beta chain was sequenced in a study of T cell repertoires in cytomegalovirus infection. Study context: CMV infection and matching HLA type were both indicated by public TCR beta signatures.

A single record per CDR3 protein comes from TCRdb applying MiXCR to the reads. The sample carries about 250,000 distinct CDR3 sequences, roughly 6.5% recorded once. V dropped 2 bases and J dropped 6; count of bases not matched to a gene: 5. Germline lookup yields CDR1 MRHNA and CDR2 SNTAGT. CDR3 length equals 16 residues. Study-wide results and caveats: Clonotype analysis showed dominance of the ex vivo response by HLA-C-restricted CMV-specific TCR beta clonotypes. Adding up the frequency of public TCR beta families identified people who carried CMV plus the relevant HLA.

This clonotype was counted many times. Its target is not known. Sequencing was carried out using PBMCs. The receptor was derived from a human donor in good health (CMV status not recorded). Some clones in this sample may be carry-over from other donors' samples. V usage is TRBV6-4 and J usage is TRBJ2-1; TRBD2 matches at 12 bases. The CDR3 reads CASSDVLAGGPNEQFF. The CDR3 nucleotides are TGTGCCAGCAGTGACGTTCTAGCGGGGGGGCCCAATGAGCAGTTCTTC.